Described below is a single TCR beta chain sequence and its context. This entry is derived from a study of OX40 agonist ivuxolimab in advanced cancers. Assay: immunoSEQ multiplex PCR; the TCRdb copy retains only in-frame clones and omits some. This table has some 25,000 clones, over 80% appearing once. Trimming at V came to 1 base and at J to 1 base, leaving 5 bases not matched to a gene. The germline V gene encodes CDR1 SQVTM and CDR2 ANQGSEA. The CDR3 spans 15 residues. A history of autoimmune disease or systemic immunosuppression excluded patients. The chain joins TRBV29-1 to TRBJ1-2; 8 bases agree with TRBD1. The sequence derives from an adult with an advanced solid tumor such as melanoma, head and neck, liver or kidney cancer. Sequences were derived from CD4+ or CD8+ T cells sorted from blood, sampled in a trial of the OX40 agonist ivuxolimab. The CDR3, as DNA: TGCAGCGTTGAAGGAAGACAGGGGTTTAACTATGGCTACACCTTC. Translated: CSVEGRQGFNYGYTF.